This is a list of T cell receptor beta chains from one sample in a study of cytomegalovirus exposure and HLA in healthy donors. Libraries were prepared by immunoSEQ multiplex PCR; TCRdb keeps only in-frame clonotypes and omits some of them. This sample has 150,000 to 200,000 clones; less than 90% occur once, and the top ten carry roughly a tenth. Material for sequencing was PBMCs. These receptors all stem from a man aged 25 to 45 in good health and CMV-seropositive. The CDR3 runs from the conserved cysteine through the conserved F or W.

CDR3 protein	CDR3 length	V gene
CASSFGESSYNEQFF	15	TRBV11-3
CASSPRGTGSYEQYF	15	TRBV5-5
CASSTVSGNQPQHF	14	TRBV28
CASRRTGQNTGELFF	15	TRBV5-1
CASSPRRVQNTEAFF	15	TRBV6-6
CASSITGRSEQYF	13	TRBV19
CASSLGTSGVNEQFF	15	TRBV7-3
CASSQVATGPYEQYF	15	TRBV4-3
CASSLEETYEQYF	13	TRBV5-1
CASKPSGDTDTQYF	14	TRBV6-1
CASSAGLIQRGSNEQFF	17	TRBV27
CASSRQGAETQYF	13	TRBV7-3